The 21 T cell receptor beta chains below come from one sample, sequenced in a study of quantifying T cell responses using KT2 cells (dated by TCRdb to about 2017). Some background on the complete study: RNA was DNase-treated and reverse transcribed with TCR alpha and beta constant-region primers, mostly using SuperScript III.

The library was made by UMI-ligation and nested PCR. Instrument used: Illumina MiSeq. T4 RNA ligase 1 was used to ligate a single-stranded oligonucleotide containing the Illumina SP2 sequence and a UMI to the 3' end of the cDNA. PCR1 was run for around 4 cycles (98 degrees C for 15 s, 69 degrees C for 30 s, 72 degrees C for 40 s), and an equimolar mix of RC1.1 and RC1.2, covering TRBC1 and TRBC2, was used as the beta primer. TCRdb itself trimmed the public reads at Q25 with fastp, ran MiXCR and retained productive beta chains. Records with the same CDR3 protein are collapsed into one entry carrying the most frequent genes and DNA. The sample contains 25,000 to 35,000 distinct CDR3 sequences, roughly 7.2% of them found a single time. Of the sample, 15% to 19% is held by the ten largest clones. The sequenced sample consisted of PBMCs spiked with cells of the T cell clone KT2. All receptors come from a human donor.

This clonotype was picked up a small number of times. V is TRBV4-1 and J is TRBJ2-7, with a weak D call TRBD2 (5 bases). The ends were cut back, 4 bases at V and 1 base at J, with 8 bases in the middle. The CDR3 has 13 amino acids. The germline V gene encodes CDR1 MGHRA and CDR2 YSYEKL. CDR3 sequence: CASSLVASYEQYF. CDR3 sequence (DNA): TGCGCCAGCAGCCTGGTAGCGTCCTACGAGCAGTACTTC.

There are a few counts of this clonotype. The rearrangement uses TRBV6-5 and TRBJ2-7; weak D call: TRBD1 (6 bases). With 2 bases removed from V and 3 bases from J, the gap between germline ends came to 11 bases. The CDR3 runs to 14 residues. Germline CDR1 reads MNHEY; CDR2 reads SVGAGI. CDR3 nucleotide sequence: TGTGCCAGCAGTTACACTGAAGGGGGCTACGAGCAGTACTTC. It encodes CASSYTEGGYEQYF.

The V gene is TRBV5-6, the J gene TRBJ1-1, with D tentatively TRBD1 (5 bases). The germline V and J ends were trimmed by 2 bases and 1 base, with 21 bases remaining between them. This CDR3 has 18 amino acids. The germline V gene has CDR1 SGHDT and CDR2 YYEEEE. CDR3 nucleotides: TGTGCCAGCAGCTTCAGCCGGAATGGTCGGGGGACGAACACTGAAGCTTTCTTT. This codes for CASSFSRNGRGTNTEAFF.

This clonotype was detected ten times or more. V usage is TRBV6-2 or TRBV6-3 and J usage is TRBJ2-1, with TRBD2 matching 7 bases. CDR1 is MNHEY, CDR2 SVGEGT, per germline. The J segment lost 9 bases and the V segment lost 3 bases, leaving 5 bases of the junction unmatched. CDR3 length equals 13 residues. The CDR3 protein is CASSYGGEGEQFF. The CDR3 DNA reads TGTGCCAGCAGTTATGGCGGGGAGGGTGAGCAGTTCTTC.

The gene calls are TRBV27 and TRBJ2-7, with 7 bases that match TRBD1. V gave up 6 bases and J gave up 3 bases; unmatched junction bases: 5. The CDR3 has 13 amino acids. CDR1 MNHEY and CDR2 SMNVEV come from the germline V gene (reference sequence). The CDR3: CASSDRVGYEQYF. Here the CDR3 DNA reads TGTGCCAGCAGCGACAGGGTTGGCTACGAGCAGTACTTC.

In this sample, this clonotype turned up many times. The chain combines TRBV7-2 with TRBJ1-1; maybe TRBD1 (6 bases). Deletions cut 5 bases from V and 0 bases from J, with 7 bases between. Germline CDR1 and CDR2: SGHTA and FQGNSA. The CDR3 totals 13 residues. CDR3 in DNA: TGTGCCAGCAGCCGGGACATGAACACTGAAGCTTTCTTT. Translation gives CASSRDMNTEAFF. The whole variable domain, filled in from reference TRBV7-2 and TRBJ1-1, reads GAGVSQSPSNKVTEKGKDVELRCDPISGHTALYWYRQSLGQGLEFLIYFQGNSAPDKSGLPSDRFSAERTGGSVSTLTIQRTQQEDSAVYLCASSRDMNTEAFFGQGTRLTVV.

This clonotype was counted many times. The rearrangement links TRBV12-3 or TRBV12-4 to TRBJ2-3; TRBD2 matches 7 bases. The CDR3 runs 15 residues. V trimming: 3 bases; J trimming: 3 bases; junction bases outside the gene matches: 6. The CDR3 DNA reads TGTGCCAGCAGTTTTGGTACGGGGGGTACAGATACGCAGTATTTT. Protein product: CASSFGTGGTDTQYF.

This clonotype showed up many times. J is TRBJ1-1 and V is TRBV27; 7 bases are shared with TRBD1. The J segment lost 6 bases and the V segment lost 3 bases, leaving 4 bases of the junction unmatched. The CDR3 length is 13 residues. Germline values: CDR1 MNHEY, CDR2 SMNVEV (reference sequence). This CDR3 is CASSFRGRSEAFF. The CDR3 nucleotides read TGTGCCAGCAGTTTCAGGGGGAGGTCTGAAGCTTTCTTT.

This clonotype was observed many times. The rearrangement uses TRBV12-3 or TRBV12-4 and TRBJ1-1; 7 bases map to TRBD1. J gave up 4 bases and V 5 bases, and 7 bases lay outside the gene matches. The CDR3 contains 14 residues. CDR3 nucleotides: TGTGCCAGCAGTCTCCGGACAGGTTTCACTGAAGCTTTCTTT. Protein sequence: CASSLRTGFTEAFF.

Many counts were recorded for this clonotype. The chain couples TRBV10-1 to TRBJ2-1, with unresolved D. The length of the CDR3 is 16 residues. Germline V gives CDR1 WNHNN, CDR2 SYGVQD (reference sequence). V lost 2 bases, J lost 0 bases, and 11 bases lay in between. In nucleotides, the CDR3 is TGCGCCAGCAGTGAGACGGGCCGGAGCTCCTACAATGAGCAGTTCTTC. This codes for CASSETGRSSYNEQFF.

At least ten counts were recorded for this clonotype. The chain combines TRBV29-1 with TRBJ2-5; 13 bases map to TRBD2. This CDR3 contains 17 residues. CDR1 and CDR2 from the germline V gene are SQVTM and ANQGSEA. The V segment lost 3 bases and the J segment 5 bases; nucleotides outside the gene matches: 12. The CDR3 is CSVDGLAGAEVVETQYF. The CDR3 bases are TGCAGCGTTGATGGACTAGCGGGAGCGGAGGTCGTGGAGACCCAGTACTTC.

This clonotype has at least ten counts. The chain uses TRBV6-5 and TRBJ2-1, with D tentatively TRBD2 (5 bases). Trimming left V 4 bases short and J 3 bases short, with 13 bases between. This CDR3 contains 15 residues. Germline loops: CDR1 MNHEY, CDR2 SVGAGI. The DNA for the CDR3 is TGTGCCAGCAGTTCTGCGAGCGGTGACTACAATGAGCAGTTCTTC. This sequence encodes CASSSASGDYNEQFF.

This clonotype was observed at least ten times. The CDR3: CSANIAATYEQYF. CDR3 bases: TGCAGTGCTAATATAGCAGCCACCTACGAGCAGTACTTC. V usage is TRBV20-1 and J usage is TRBJ2-7; D gene unclear. The CDR3 is 13 residues long. Per the germline V gene, CDR1 is DFQATT and CDR2 is SNEGSKA (reference sequence). V was pared by 4 bases and J by 2 bases, with 12 bases between.

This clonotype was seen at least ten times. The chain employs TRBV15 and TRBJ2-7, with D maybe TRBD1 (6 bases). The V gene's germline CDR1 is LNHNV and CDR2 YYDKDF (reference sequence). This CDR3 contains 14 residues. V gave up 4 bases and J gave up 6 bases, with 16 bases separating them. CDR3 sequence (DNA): TGTGCCACCAGCATCGGACAGTGGGGGCGCGAGCAGTACTTC. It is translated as CATSIGQWGREQYF.

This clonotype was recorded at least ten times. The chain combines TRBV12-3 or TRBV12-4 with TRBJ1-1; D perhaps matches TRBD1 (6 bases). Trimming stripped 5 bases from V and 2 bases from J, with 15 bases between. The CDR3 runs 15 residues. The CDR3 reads CASSRPQGLNTEAFF. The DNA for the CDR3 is TGTGCCAGCAGTAGACCCCAGGGGCTCAACACTGAAGCTTTCTTT.

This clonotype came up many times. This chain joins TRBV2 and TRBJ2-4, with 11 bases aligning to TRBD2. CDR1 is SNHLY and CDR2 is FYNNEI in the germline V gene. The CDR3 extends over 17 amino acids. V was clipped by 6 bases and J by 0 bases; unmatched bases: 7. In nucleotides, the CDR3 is TGTGCCAGCAGCTATAGACTAGCGGGACTAGCCAAAAACATTCAGTACTTC. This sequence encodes CASSYRLAGLAKNIQYF.

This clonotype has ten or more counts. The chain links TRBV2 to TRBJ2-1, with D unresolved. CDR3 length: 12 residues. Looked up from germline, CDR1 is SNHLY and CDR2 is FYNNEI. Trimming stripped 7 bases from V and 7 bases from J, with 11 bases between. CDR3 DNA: TGTGCCAGCACCTTACTACGGAATGAGCAGTTCTTC. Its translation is CASTLLRNEQFF. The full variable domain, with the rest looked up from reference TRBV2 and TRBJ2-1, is EPEVTQTPSHQVTQMGQEVILRCVPISNHLYFYWYRQILGQKVEFLVSFYNNEISEKSEIFDDQFSVERPDGSNFTLKIRSTKLEDSAMYFCASTLLRNEQFFGPGTRLTVL.

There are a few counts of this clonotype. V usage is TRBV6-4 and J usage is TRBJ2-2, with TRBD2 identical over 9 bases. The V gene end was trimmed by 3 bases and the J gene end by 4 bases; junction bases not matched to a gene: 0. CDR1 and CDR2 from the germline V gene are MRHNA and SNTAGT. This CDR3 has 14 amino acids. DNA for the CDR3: TGTGCCAGCAGTGAGCGGGGGGGCACCGGGGAGCTGTTTTTT. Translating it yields CASSERGGTGELFF.

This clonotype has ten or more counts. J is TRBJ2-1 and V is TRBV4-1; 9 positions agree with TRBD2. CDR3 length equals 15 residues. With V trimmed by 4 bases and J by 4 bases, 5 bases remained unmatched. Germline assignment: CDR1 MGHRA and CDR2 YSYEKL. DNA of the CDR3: TGCGCCAGCAGCCCGCTCCTAGCGGGGTACAATGAGCAGTTCTTC. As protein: CASSPLLAGYNEQFF.

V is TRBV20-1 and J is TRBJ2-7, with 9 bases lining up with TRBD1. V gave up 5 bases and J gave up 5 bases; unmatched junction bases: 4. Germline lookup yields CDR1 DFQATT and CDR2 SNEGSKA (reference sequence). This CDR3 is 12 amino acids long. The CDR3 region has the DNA TGCAGTGCTGGTCGGACAGGGGACGAGCAGTACTTC. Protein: CSAGRTGDEQYF.

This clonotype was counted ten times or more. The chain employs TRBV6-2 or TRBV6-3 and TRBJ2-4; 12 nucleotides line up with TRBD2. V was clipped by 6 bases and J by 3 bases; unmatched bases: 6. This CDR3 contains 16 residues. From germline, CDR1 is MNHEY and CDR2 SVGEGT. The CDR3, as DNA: TGTGCCAGCAGCGTAGGACTAGCGGGGTACAAAAACATTCAGTACTTC. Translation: CASSVGLAGYKNIQYF.